A selection of T cell receptor beta chains follows, all from one sample in a study of T-cell memory formation after mild COVID-19. Each CDR3 protein gets one entry after TCRdb re-called the 5' RACE reads with MiXCR. The sample lists 530,000 or so distinct CDR3 sequences; about 18% were seen once. Sequencing input: PBMCs or a T cell subset sorted from them (not recorded which). The source is an adult woman who had mild COVID-19 (a few samples of this study predate the infection). Cell type and time point are not known. CDR3s include the opening cysteine and the closing phenylalanine or tryptophan. The D gene is left open where the match is weak. Expanded clones are given a class, and other clones once, few, many or no size at all.

CDR3 DNA,CDR3 protein,V gene,D gene,J gene,clone size
TGTGCCAGCAGCTCCTCCATGACAGGGGGGAACTATGGCTACACCTTC,CASSSSMTGGNYGYTF,TRBV7-9,TRBD1,TRBJ1-2,few
TGTGCCAGCTCACCAGGAGTTGGCAGGTGGGTTTATGAAGCTTTCTTT,CASSPGVGRWVYEAFF,TRBV18,-,TRBJ1-1,-
TGTGCCAGCAGCTTGGCGCCGGGACGGCAAGAGACCCAGTACTTC,CASSLAPGRQETQYF,TRBV5-8,-,TRBJ2-5,-
TGTGCCAGCAGCTTAGCGGGGGGCCAGACAGATACGCAGTATTTT,CASSLAGGQTDTQYF,TRBV7-9,-,TRBJ2-3,-
TGCAGCGTTGAAGATTGGACTAGCGGAGGCAATGAGCAGTTCTTC,CSVEDWTSGGNEQFF,TRBV29-1,TRBD2,TRBJ2-1,-
TGCGCCAGCAGCGCCCGGGGATCCAAAAACATTCAGTACTTC,CASSARGSKNIQYF,TRBV5-1,-,TRBJ2-4,many
TGTGCCACCAGTGATTTTGGCAGGGCTAGCTACAATGAGCAGTTCTTC,CATSDFGRASYNEQFF,TRBV24-1,-,TRBJ2-1,many
TGCAGCGTTGTAGCGGCTAGCGGGGGGGCCTACAAGACCCAGTACTTC,CSVVAASGGAYKTQYF,TRBV29-1,TRBD2,TRBJ2-5,-
TGCAGCGTCCAGGGGGGCCCCGAGGGACACAATGAGCAGTTCTTC,CSVQGGPEGHNEQFF,TRBV29-1,-,TRBJ2-1,few
TGTGCCAGCAGTAGCACTAGCGGGAGTACCGGGGAGCTGTTTTTT,CASSSTSGSTGELFF,TRBV12-3/TRBV12-4,TRBD2,TRBJ2-2,many
TGTGCCTGGAACGCTGGAGGTCTTAACACTGAAGCTTTCTTT,CAWNAGGLNTEAFF,TRBV30,-,TRBJ1-1,-
TGCGCCAGCAGCCCCAGTGCGGGGGGGCTCACAGATACGCAGTATTTT,CASSPSAGGLTDTQYF,TRBV4-1,TRBD2,TRBJ2-3,-
TGCGCCAGCAGCTTGGCAGGGGGGGCCGGAGAGACCCAGTACTTC,CASSLAGGAGETQYF,TRBV5-1,-,TRBJ2-5,few
TGTGCCAGCAGCTTAAGGGACTACTCCTACGAGCAGTACTTC,CASSLRDYSYEQYF,TRBV7-2,TRBD2,TRBJ2-7,-
TGTGCCACCAGTGATTTGAGGGACGGCTACAATGAGCAGTTCTTC,CATSDLRDGYNEQFF,TRBV24-1,-,TRBJ2-1,-
TGTGCCAGCAGCTTGATCGCAGACGACTACGAGCAGTACTTC,CASSLIADDYEQYF,TRBV5-5,-,TRBJ2-7,-
TGTGCCAGCAGCTCGGGACCCTCCTTGTGGCAGTTCTTC,CASSSGPSLWQFF,TRBV7-8,-,TRBJ2-1,few
TGTGCCAGCAGTTTATATCCAAACTTACGCTATGGCTACACCTTC,CASSLYPNLRYGYTF,TRBV12-3/TRBV12-4,-,TRBJ1-2,once
TGTGCCAGCAGCGTAGCAACTAGCGCAGATACGCAGTATTTT,CASSVATSADTQYF,TRBV9,TRBD2,TRBJ2-3,-
TGTGCCACCAGTTTAGCGGCCGGCTACGAGCAGTACTTC,CATSLAAGYEQYF,TRBV24-1,-,TRBJ2-7,few
TGCAGTGCCGCAACAAGAAATCGTCCAACTAATGAAAAACTGTTTTTT,CSAATRNRPTNEKLFF,TRBV20-1,-,TRBJ1-4,few
TGTGCCAGCAGGCTAGCGGGAGGGCCCGGGGAGCTGTTTTTT,CASRLAGGPGELFF,TRBV7-6,TRBD2,TRBJ2-2,few
TGTGCCAGCAGTCCAGACGGGCTTAGCGGGATAACAGATACGCAGTATTTT,CASSPDGLSGITDTQYF,TRBV7-2,TRBD2,TRBJ2-3,few
TGTGCCAGCAGCTTAGAGGGGGAAGCTTTCTTT,CASSLEGEAFF,TRBV7-9,-,TRBJ1-1,-
TGTGCCAGCAGTGAGGCCTGGGGGGGACAAGAGACCCAGTACTTC,CASSEAWGGQETQYF,TRBV2,TRBD2,TRBJ2-5,-
TGCAGTGCTAGAGATAAGGGGGGGGATGGCTACACCTTC,CSARDKGGDGYTF,TRBV20-1,-,TRBJ1-2,-
TGTGCCAGCAGGGCTTCAGCGGGAGGTGAGACCCAGTACTTC,CASRASAGGETQYF,TRBV6-2/TRBV6-3,TRBD2,TRBJ2-5,many
TGCAGTGCCTCTGAGCCCGGACAGGCTACCTACGAGCAGTACTTC,CSASEPGQATYEQYF,TRBV20-1,TRBD1,TRBJ2-7,-
TGCAGTGCTAACGACGAGACCCAGTACTTC,CSANDETQYF,TRBV20-1,-,TRBJ2-5,-
TGTGCCAGCAGCTCGACAGACCCCGAGCGGCGGGGCGGCTCCTACGAGCAGTACTTC,CASSSTDPERRGGSYEQYF,TRBV7-9,-,TRBJ2-7,-
TGTGCCAGCAGTCCGGGACAGGGGATTTATGGCTACACCTTC,CASSPGQGIYGYTF,TRBV27,TRBD1,TRBJ1-2,-
TGTGCCATCAGTGAGTCGTACTCAGGACTAACGGGTGGTGGTACGCAGTATTTT,CAISESYSGLTGGGTQYF,TRBV10-3,-,TRBJ2-3,-
TGTGCCAGCAGCCGGGACAGGAACCACGAGCAGTACTTC,CASSRDRNHEQYF,TRBV7-8,TRBD1,TRBJ2-7,-
TGTGCCAGCACCCCCGTCGGGCTAGTTTCTTACGAGCAGTACTTC,CASTPVGLVSYEQYF,TRBV7-9,-,TRBJ2-7,few
TGCAGTGCTGCCGGGACAGGGGTCACAGATACGCAGTATTTT,CSAAGTGVTDTQYF,TRBV20-1,TRBD1,TRBJ2-3,-
TGTGCCAGCAGCTTAAGACAGGGAAGTTCACCCCTCCACTTT,CASSLRQGSSPLHF,TRBV7-9,TRBD1,TRBJ1-6,few
TGTGCCAGCGGACAGGGTGGTCCGCAAGAGACCCAGTACTTC,CASGQGGPQETQYF,TRBV5-8,TRBD1,TRBJ2-5,many
TGTGCCAGCAGCTTTTTGGCGGAAGAAAAACTGTTTTTT,CASSFLAEEKLFF,TRBV7-9,-,TRBJ1-4,-
TGTGCCAGCAGTTACTCTTATCCGTCCTACGAGCAGTACTTC,CASSYSYPSYEQYF,TRBV6-6,-,TRBJ2-7,-
TGTGCCAGCAGCCAAGGGGGATCTGGCAATCAGCCCCAGCATTTT,CASSQGGSGNQPQHF,TRBV4-2,-,TRBJ1-5,-
TGCAGTGCTAAAGCGGGGTCAGCGAGGGAGACCCAGTACTTC,CSAKAGSARETQYF,TRBV20-1,TRBD2,TRBJ2-5,-
TGCAGTGCTAGTGATGGGAGCCGACCCCACAATGAGCAGTTCTTC,CSASDGSRPHNEQFF,TRBV20-1,-,TRBJ2-1,few
TGTGCCAGCAGTTCGGGACTAGCGGGAGGTCATCTCTTC,CASSSGLAGGHLF,TRBV12-3/TRBV12-4,TRBD2,TRBJ2-1,-
TGCGCCAGCAGCCAGCCCGTCTACACTGAAGCTTTCTTT,CASSQPVYTEAFF,TRBV4-3,-,TRBJ1-1,-
TGCGCCAGCAGCCGCGGGACAGGGAGCTCCTACGAGCAGTACTTC,CASSRGTGSSYEQYF,TRBV4-1,TRBD1,TRBJ2-7,-
TGTGCCAGCAGCCCAAGATTTGTGCGTGGGGCCAACGTCCTGACTTTC,CASSPRFVRGANVLTF,TRBV7-6,-,TRBJ2-6,few
TGTGCCAGCAGCGTAGAGGGGACAGGCTATGGCTACACCTTC,CASSVEGTGYGYTF,TRBV9,TRBD1,TRBJ1-2,few
TGTGCTAGTGCCCCCGGGACTAGCTCCTACGAGCAGTACTTC,CASAPGTSSYEQYF,TRBV12-5,TRBD2,TRBJ2-7,-
TGTGCCAGCAGATCGGGCAGCGGGGGTTCCTACGAGCAGTACTTC,CASRSGSGGSYEQYF,TRBV6-1,TRBD2,TRBJ2-7,-
TGTGCCAGCAGTTTTAACACGGCGATTGAGACCCAGTACTTC,CASSFNTAIETQYF,TRBV14,-,TRBJ2-5,-
TGTGCCAGCAGCCATGAAAGCCAGGGCATGGATACGCAGTATTTT,CASSHESQGMDTQYF,TRBV4-2,-,TRBJ2-3,-
TGTGCCAGCACGCTTCGAGGGGGAGGGGGGCCCAATGAGCAGTTCTTC,CASTLRGGGGPNEQFF,TRBV12-3/TRBV12-4,-,TRBJ2-1,few